A single sample gave rise to the 32 T cell receptor beta chains below, sequenced in a study of T cell responses to AZD1222 COVID-19 vaccine. Sequencing was performed with immunoSEQ multiplex PCR; in TCRdb, only in-frame clones are kept and a portion is missing. The data show 95,000 to 150,000 clones, with about 91% seen just once and roughly 5% held by the top ten. The specimen comprised peripheral blood, sampled on day 0 of AZD1222 vaccination. All receptors come from an adult in good health.

This clone was seen only once. This chain joins TRBV7-9 and TRBJ2-2; TRBD1 matches at 10 bases. Germline CDR1 SEHNR, CDR2 FQNEAQ (reference sequence). CDR3 size: 15 residues. Losses at the gene ends were 11 bases for V and 3 bases for J; bases not matched to a gene: 9. The CDR3 sequence is CACWSGTGDTGELFF. The CDR3 DNA is TGTGCCTGCTGGTCCGGGACAGGGGACACCGGGGAGCTGTTTTTT.

The CDR3 spells CASTQGSSEQFF. The CDR3 DNA reads TGTGCCAGCACGCAGGGCTCTAGTGAGCAGTTCTTC. This chain uses TRBV28 with TRBJ2-1; D is perhaps TRBD1 (5 bases). CDR3 length equals 12 residues. Trimming cost V 7 bases and J 9 bases, with 13 bases left between them. Germline CDR1 and CDR2: MDHEN and SYDVKM.

The rearrangement joins TRBV28 to TRBJ1-5, with D possibly matching TRBD1 (5 bases). Germline lookup yields CDR1 MDHEN and CDR2 SYDVKM. Trimming removed 2 bases from V and 6 bases from J, with 11 bases in between. CDR3 length equals 14 residues. The DNA for the CDR3 is TGTGCCAGCAGTTTAAAAGGGGCAGGTCAGCCCCAGCATTTT. Amino acids: CASSLKGAGQPQHF.

The chain has TRBV5-6 and TRBJ2-6, with TRBD1 identical over 8 bases. Losses at the gene ends were 2 bases for V and 3 bases for J; bases not matched to a gene: 10. The CDR3 is 18 residues long. The germline V gene encodes CDR1 SGHDT and CDR2 YYEEEE. The CDR3 loop is CASSLDRDRSFGANVLTF. DNA of the CDR3: TGTGCCAGCAGCTTAGACCGGGACAGGTCTTTTGGGGCCAACGTCCTGACTTTC.

The rearrangement links TRBV6-5 to TRBJ1-2, with D perhaps matching TRBD1 (5 bases). Trimming removed 0 bases from V and 3 bases from J, with 14 bases in between. This CDR3 is 16 amino acids long. Germline assignment: CDR1 MNHEY and CDR2 SVGAGI. The CDR3 bases are TGTGCCAGCAGTTACTCGACGGGCGGGGCTGACTATGGCTACACCTTC. It codes for CASSYSTGGADYGYTF.

The genes are TRBV7-8 and TRBJ1-1; D might be TRBD1 (6 bases). Germline V gene data show CDR1 as SGHVS and CDR2 as FQNEAQ. The CDR3 contains 16 residues. V was pared by 5 bases and J by 4 bases, with 20 bases between. CDR3 nucleotides: TGTGCCAGCAGCGCCCATCAGCCGGGGGCCTTCACTGAAGCTTTCTTT. Translation gives CASSAHQPGAFTEAFF.

This chain links TRBV7-2 with TRBJ2-1; D unresolved. This CDR3 spans 13 amino acids. The germline V and J ends were trimmed by 5 bases and 5 bases, with 10 bases remaining between them. Germline lookup yields CDR1 SGHTA and CDR2 FQGNSA. The CDR3: CASSPRPDNEQFF. The DNA for the CDR3 is TGTGCCAGCAGCCCCCGCCCCGACAATGAGCAGTTCTTC.

The V call is TRBV20-1, the J call TRBJ2-7; D remains unclear. V shed 6 bases and J shed 0 bases, with 3 bases lying between them. CDR3 size: 10 residues. Germline V gene lookup returns CDR1 DFQATT and CDR2 SNEGSKA (reference sequence). The CDR3 here is CSALSYEQYF. The CDR3 nucleotides are TGCAGTGCCCTCTCCTACGAGCAGTACTTC.

This clone was detected once. V and J are TRBV28 and TRBJ1-1, with 10 bases lining up with TRBD1. Germline CDR1 MDHEN, CDR2 SYDVKM. Germline trimming cut 6 bases from V and 4 bases from J; bases unmatched to any gene: 5. This CDR3 has 14 amino acids. The CDR3, as DNA: TGTGCCAGCAGGCGGACAGGGGGTGGCACTGAAGCTTTCTTT. Residues: CASRRTGGGTEAFF.

The chain joins TRBV7-2 to TRBJ1-4, with 10 bases aligning to TRBD1. Germline lookup yields CDR1 SGHTA and CDR2 FQGNSA. J was trimmed by 7 bases and V by 7 bases; bases with no gene match: 6. The CDR3 length is 14 residues. CDR3 loop: CASTRDRGGEKLFF. DNA of the CDR3: TGTGCCAGCACTCGGGACAGGGGCGGTGAAAAACTGTTTTTT.

This sequence joins TRBV19 and TRBJ2-6; 7 bases fit TRBD1. Germline CDR1 and CDR2: LNHDA and SQIVND (reference sequence). V lost 4 bases to trimming and J lost 2 bases; unmatched junction nucleotides: 2. There are 15 residues in the CDR3. The CDR3 DNA follows: TGTGCCAGTAGTAGTGACAGGGCTGGGGCCAACGTCCTGACTTTC. It codes for CASSSDRAGANVLTF.

The genes are TRBV14 and TRBJ2-5; 9 positions match TRBD2. Germline loops: CDR1 SGHDN, CDR2 FVKESK. There are 14 residues in the CDR3. Germline trimming cut 4 bases from V and 3 bases from J; bases unmatched to any gene: 3. The CDR3 spells CASSRGGAKETQYF. The CDR3 nucleotides are TGTGCCAGCAGCCGCGGGGGGGCTAAAGAGACCCAGTACTTC.

This chain uses TRBV7-9 with TRBJ2-7; maybe TRBD2 (5 bases). The ends were cut back, 2 bases at V and 0 bases at J, with 11 bases in the middle. The CDR3 has 15 residues. CDR1 is SEHNR, CDR2 FQNEAQ, per germline (reference sequence). CDR3 coding DNA: TGTGCCAGCAGCTTAAGCCGGGGAAGCTCCTACGAGCAGTACTTC. Translation: CASSLSRGSSYEQYF.

The V call is TRBV19, the J call TRBJ1-1, with 8 bases lining up with TRBD1. This CDR3 is built from 17 residues. Germline V gives CDR1 LNHDA, CDR2 SQIVND (reference sequence). V shed 4 bases and J 3 bases; nucleotides not matched to a gene: 13. Here the CDR3 reads CASSTYRGSGTDTEAFF. In DNA, the CDR3 is TGTGCCAGTAGTACCTACAGGGGGTCGGGCACGGACACTGAAGCTTTCTTT.

The chain couples TRBV6-2 or TRBV6-3 to TRBJ2-3, with TRBD2 matching 11 bases. V was pared by 2 bases and J by 6 bases, with 13 bases of the junction left unmatched. There are 18 residues in the CDR3. From germline, CDR1 is MNHEY and CDR2 SVGEGT. DNA of the CDR3: TGTGCCAGCAGTTACAAGGTAGCGGGGGGGGCCAGTTCGGATACGCAGTATTTT. This gives the protein CASSYKVAGGASSDTQYF.

This clone occurred a few times. The rearrangement uses TRBV7-2 and TRBJ1-4, with 8 bases fitting TRBD1. The CDR3 totals 15 residues. V lost 1 base to trimming and J lost 5 bases; unmatched junction nucleotides: 3. Germline CDR1 is SGHTA and CDR2 is FQGNSA. The CDR3 reads CASSLGTGSNEKLFF. As DNA, the CDR3 is TGTGCCAGCAGCTTAGGGACAGGGTCAAATGAAAAACTGTTTTTT.

The CDR3 is CSVQLQGAGNQPQHF. CDR3 nucleotides: TGCAGCGTTCAATTACAGGGGGCCGGCAATCAGCCCCAGCATTTT. V gene TRBV29-1 combines with J gene TRBJ1-5; TRBD1 matches at 9 bases. Germline V gives CDR1 SQVTM, CDR2 ANQGSEA. This CDR3 has 15 amino acids. J gave up 2 bases and V 5 bases, and 7 bases lay outside the gene matches.

The V and J genes are TRBV18 and TRBJ1-1, with 9 positions matching TRBD1. Trimming at V came to 3 bases and at J to 6 bases, leaving 8 bases not matched to a gene. From germline, CDR1 is KGHSH and CDR2 LQKENI. There are 15 residues in the CDR3. CDR3 protein: CASSPRDRAVSEAFF. CDR3 DNA sequence: TGTGCCAGCTCACCGAGGGACAGGGCGGTGTCTGAAGCTTTCTTT.

J is TRBJ2-1 and V is TRBV5-6, with D possibly being TRBD1 (6 bases). The CDR3 extends over 14 amino acids. In germline, CDR1 is SGHDT, CDR2 YYEEEE. V lost 1 base to trimming and J lost 3 bases, with 8 bases between them. CDR3 amino acids: CASSLRDIYNEQFF. Here the CDR3 DNA reads TGTGCCAGCAGCTTGCGGGACATCTACAATGAGCAGTTCTTC.

The V and J genes are TRBV6-5 and TRBJ2-7; 8 nucleotides align to TRBD2. CDR1 and CDR2 (germline): MNHEY, SVGAGI. Trimming took 5 bases from V and 3 from J; bases not matched to a gene: 3. This CDR3 has 13 amino acids. CDR3 in DNA: TGTGCCAGCAGTCGGGCGGGGGGCTACGAGCAGTACTTC. Translation gives CASSRAGGYEQYF.

This chain joins TRBV4-1 and TRBJ2-7, with 10 bases identical to TRBD2. V was clipped by 1 base and J by 2 bases; unmatched bases: 8. The CDR3 is made up of 17 amino acids. CDR1 and CDR2 from the germline V gene are MGHRA and YSYEKL. The CDR3: CASSQVSGGAGTYEQYF. Written as DNA, the CDR3 is TGCGCCAGCAGCCAAGTGAGCGGGGGGGCCGGGACCTACGAGCAGTACTTC.

CDR3 residues: CASSPGVDGELFF. CDR3 coding DNA: TGTGCCAGCTCACCAGGGGTGGACGGGGAGCTGTTTTTT. The chain carries TRBV18 and TRBJ2-2, with D unresolved. The length of the CDR3 is 13 residues. The V gene's germline CDR1 is KGHSH and CDR2 LQKENI. Trimming took 2 bases from V and 7 from J, leaving 8 bases between them.

V is TRBV19 and J is TRBJ2-3, with D unclear. V was shortened by 4 bases and J by 1 base, with 12 bases between the two germline ends. The CDR3 sequence is 15 residues long. Germline values: CDR1 LNHDA, CDR2 SQIVND (reference sequence). The CDR3 region is CASSKADLRTDTQYF. CDR3 nucleotide sequence: TGTGCCAGTAGTAAGGCCGACCTCCGCACAGATACGCAGTATTTT.

This chain links TRBV9 with TRBJ2-3; a possible D gene is TRBD1 (6 bases). The V gene lost 0 bases and the J gene lost 5 bases, with 10 bases spanning the gap. The CDR3 loop spans 14 amino acids. The germline V gene encodes CDR1 SGDLS and CDR2 YYNGEE. The DNA of the CDR3 is TGTGCCAGCAGCGTAGAACAGGGTGGAGATACGCAGTATTTT. It translates to CASSVEQGGDTQYF.

In DNA form, the CDR3 reads TGTGCCAGCAGCTTAAGACAGGGGTCCGGGGAGCTGTTTTTT. It translates to CASSLRQGSGELFF. The chain recombines TRBV7-6 with TRBJ2-2, with TRBD1 matching 8 bases. Germline V gene sequence: CDR1 SGHVS, CDR2 FNYEAQ. The CDR3 consists of 14 residues. V was clipped by 2 bases and J by 6 bases; unmatched bases: 2. Complete variable domain (other parts from reference TRBV7-6 and TRBJ2-2): GAGVSQSPRYKVTKRGQDVALRCDPISGHVSLYWYRQALGQGPEFLTYFNYEAQQDKSGLPNDRFSAERPEGSISTLTIQRTEQRDSAMYRCASSLRQGSGELFFGEGSRLTVL.

The chain carries TRBV7-2 and TRBJ2-1; a weak D match, TRBD2 (7 bases). With 1 base removed from V and 0 bases from J, the gap between germline ends came to 19 bases. The CDR3 has 19 residues. CDR1 is SGHTA, CDR2 FQGNSA, per germline. CDR3 protein: CASSLGGGGITSSYNEQFF. The CDR3 bases are TGTGCCAGCAGCTTAGGGGGAGGGGGAATCACGAGCTCCTACAATGAGCAGTTCTTC. The complete variable domain, with remaining parts taken from reference TRBV7-2 and TRBJ2-1, reads GAGVSQSPSNKVTEKGKDVELRCDPISGHTALYWYRQSLGQGLEFLIYFQGNSAPDKSGLPSDRFSAERTGGSVSTLTIQRTQQEDSAVYLCASSLGGGGITSSYNEQFFGPGTRLTVL.

The J gene is TRBJ1-2, the V gene TRBV4-1; tentatively, D is TRBD1 (5 bases). V dropped 0 bases and J dropped 3 bases, with 8 bases sitting between them. CDR1 is MGHRA and CDR2 is YSYEKL in the germline V gene. The CDR3 length is 14 residues. The chain's CDR3 is CASSQESRDYGYTF. In nucleotides, the CDR3 is TGCGCCAGCAGCCAAGAGTCCAGGGACTATGGCTACACCTTC.

This chain connects TRBV7-2 to TRBJ2-1, with 12 bases fitting TRBD1. Germline V CDR1 and CDR2: SGHTA, FQGNSA. The CDR3 covers 15 residues. The V gene end was trimmed by 8 bases and the J gene end by 7 bases; junction bases not matched to a gene: 9. This CDR3 is CASGSGTGGGNEQFF. The CDR3 bases are TGTGCCAGCGGTTCCGGGACAGGGGGCGGGAATGAGCAGTTCTTC. Looking up the rest from reference TRBV7-2 and TRBJ2-1 gives the full variable domain: GAGVSQSPSNKVTEKGKDVELRCDPISGHTALYWYRQSLGQGLEFLIYFQGNSAPDKSGLPSDRFSAERTGGSVSTLTIQRTQQEDSAVYLCASGSGTGGGNEQFFGPGTRLTVL.

The rearrangement uses TRBV3-1 (or the pseudogene TRBV3-2) and TRBJ1-5; 9 nucleotides line up with TRBD1. With V trimmed by 7 bases and J by 6 bases, 7 bases remained unmatched. Germline CDR1 LGHDT, CDR2 YNNKEL (reference sequence). The CDR3 is made up of 14 amino acids. The DNA for the CDR3 is TGTGCCAGCATCCGGGACAGGGTGTTTCAGCCCCAGCATTTT. Protein product: CASIRDRVFQPQHF.

The chain joins TRBV19 to TRBJ1-4, with D tentatively TRBD1 (5 bases). Trimming took off 3 bases at V and 7 bases at J, with 12 bases between the two ends. The CDR3 length is 14 residues. The germline gives CDR1 LNHDA, CDR2 SQIVND (reference sequence). CDR3 in DNA: TGTGCCAGTAGTATTTCCAGGGCGGCTGAAAAACTGTTTTTT. Its protein is CASSISRAAEKLFF.

This rearrangement joins TRBV3-1 (or the pseudogene TRBV3-2) to TRBJ1-2, with D unclear. V was cut by 3 bases and J by 3 bases, with 5 bases left in between. Germline V gene data show CDR1 as LGHDT and CDR2 as YNNKEL (reference sequence). The CDR3 is made up of 12 amino acids. In DNA form, the CDR3 reads TGTGCCAGCAGCCACGGGTACTATGGCTACACCTTC. Residues: CASSHGYYGYTF.

J is TRBJ2-5 and V is TRBV7-9; TRBD2 agrees at 11 bases. This CDR3 is built from 14 residues. Trimming removed 5 bases from V and 5 bases from J; junction bases left unmatched: 4. Germline CDR1 and CDR2: SEHNR and FQNEAQ (reference sequence). The CDR3 is CASSVSGGVETQYF. CDR3 nucleotides: TGTGCCAGCAGCGTTAGCGGGGGGGTTGAGACCCAGTACTTC. Based on the CDR3 plus reference TRBV7-9 and TRBJ2-5, the full variable domain is DTGVSQNPRHKITKRGQNVTFRCDPISEHNRLYWYRQTLGQGPEFLTYFQNEAQLEKSRLLSDRFSAERPKGSFSTLEIQRTEQGDSAMYLCASSVSGGVETQYFGPGTRLLVL.